This T cell receptor beta chain comes out of a study of T cell responses to AZD1222 COVID-19 vaccine. Across the study: The analysis combined second doses at about 4 or about 12 weeks.

Using immunoSEQ multiplex PCR, the repertoire was profiled, and TCRdb retains in-frame clones only, with some absent. The sample lists 95,000 to 110,000 clones, roughly 91% occurring once. Trimming left V 8 bases short and J 4 bases short, with 13 bases between. The CDR3 length is 13 residues. Germline V gene sequence: CDR1 MDHEN, CDR2 SYDVKM. General observations from the study: Donors were largely white British and mainly female; clonal diversity was possibly underestimated. Among vaccine-associated CD4 TCRs, coverage spanned spike, with dominance at 160-218 and 743-854. Nearly half of spike-specific TCRs reportedly target variant regions that are unmutated in the B.1.351 and B.1.1.7 variants.

A remark on this clone: What it binds is not known.

The receptor comes from an adult in good health. Specimen: peripheral blood, collected on day 0 of AZD1222 vaccination. The V gene is TRBV28, the J gene TRBJ2-3, with D tentatively TRBD1 or TRBD2 (7 bases each). The CDR3 loop is CASVQGGADTQYF. The CDR3 DNA reads TGTGCCAGCGTCCAGGGGGGGGCAGATACGCAGTATTTT.